The 31 T cell receptor beta chains given below trace back to one sample, sequenced in a study of cytomegalovirus exposure and HLA in healthy donors. PCR primers comprised 60 Vbeta and 13 Jbeta primers. Profiling relied on immunoSEQ multiplex PCR, and the TCRdb table lists in-frame clones only, not all of them. The table lists 150,000 or so clones, 60% to 85% of them singletons. The sample was PBMCs. The receptors shown here come from a middle-aged woman in good health and CMV-seronegative.

The chain employs TRBV29-1 and TRBJ1-1; tentatively, D is TRBD1 (6 bases). This CDR3 comprises 13 residues. Germline V gene data show CDR1 as SQVTM and CDR2 as ANQGSEA. Trimming pared 5 bases from V and 3 bases from J, leaving 13 bases between. The CDR3 region has the DNA TGCAGCGTTCCTGACAGGTTTGACACTGAAGCTTTCTTT. Encoded protein: CSVPDRFDTEAFF.

V usage is TRBV2 and J usage is TRBJ1-3, with unresolved D. Germline CDR1 SNHLY, CDR2 FYNNEI. The CDR3 sequence is 16 residues long. Trimming left V 6 bases short and J 0 bases short, with 15 bases between. CDR3 loop: CASRTSRANSGNTIYF. The CDR3 DNA reads as TGTGCCAGCAGGACCTCGAGGGCTAACTCTGGAAACACCATATATTTT.

This sequence joins TRBV2 and TRBJ2-5; TRBD1 is a possible D gene (6 bases). The DNA end lines up better with TRBJ2-7; the J call may be wrong. The CDR3 is 13 amino acids. Germline V gives CDR1 SNHLY, CDR2 FYNNEI. The CDR3 region is CASSVQGWGEQYF. DNA of the CDR3: TGTGCCAGCAGCGTACAGGGTTGGGGCGAGCAGTACTTC.

The chain uses TRBV5-1 and TRBJ1-2; the D gene is possibly TRBD1 (5 bases). This CDR3 is built from 16 residues. Germline lookup yields CDR1 SGHRS and CDR2 YFSETQ. Trimming stripped 4 bases from V and 1 base from J, with 17 bases between. In DNA, the CDR3 is TGCGCCAGCAGCCCGAGGCCAGGGCCCCGTAACTATGGCTACACCTTC. Its translation: CASSPRPGPRNYGYTF.

This clone has only one observation. The V and J genes are TRBV27 and TRBJ1-1; 8 nucleotides align to TRBD1. The CDR3 is 13 residues long. V was clipped by 10 bases and J by 2 bases; unmatched bases: 6. Germline V CDR1 and CDR2: MNHEY, SMNVEV (reference sequence). The CDR3 loop is CATTGQGNTEAFF. The CDR3, as DNA: TGTGCCACCACAGGACAGGGTAACACTGAAGCTTTCTTT.

The chain joins TRBV7-6 to TRBJ2-1; 8 bases align to TRBD2. This CDR3 has 15 amino acids. CDR1 is SGHVS and CDR2 is FNYEAQ in the germline V gene. J gave up 5 bases and V 4 bases, and 7 bases lay outside the gene matches. The CDR3: CASSWSGSLNNEQFF. CDR3 DNA: TGTGCCAGCAGCTGGAGCGGGAGTCTCAACAATGAGCAGTTCTTC. Combining the CDR3 with reference TRBV7-6 and TRBJ2-1 gives the whole variable domain GAGVSQSPRYKVTKRGQDVALRCDPISGHVSLYWYRQALGQGPEFLTYFNYEAQQDKSGLPNDRFSAERPEGSISTLTIQRTEQRDSAMYRCASSWSGSLNNEQFFGPGTRLTVL.

This chain joins TRBV4-2 and TRBJ1-1, with 7 bases fitting TRBD1. With 1 base clipped from V and 5 bases from J, the junction kept 7 bases outside the gene matches. CDR1 and CDR2 (germline): LGHNA, YNFKEQ. The CDR3 has 15 residues. The CDR3 DNA is TGTGCCAGCAGCCAAGTAGACAGGGAGACGACTGAAGCTTTCTTT. This translates into CASSQVDRETTEAFF.

The V and J genes are TRBV5-4 and TRBJ1-4; 11 bases fit TRBD1. The CDR3 is 15 residues long. CDR1 is SGHNT, CDR2 YYREEE, per germline (reference sequence). J lost 7 bases, V lost 2 bases, and 4 bases had no gene match. The DNA of the CDR3 is TGTGCCAGCAGCTTTCCGGACAGGGGGCTTGAAAAACTGTTTTTT. This encodes CASSFPDRGLEKLFF.

V usage is TRBV28 and J usage is TRBJ1-1; 9 bases are shared with TRBD1. Germline CDR1 is MDHEN and CDR2 is SYDVKM. V lost 3 bases to trimming and J lost 11 bases; unmatched junction nucleotides: 10. This CDR3 is 14 amino acids long. The DNA for the CDR3 is TGTGCCAGCAGTTTCGAACAGGGGGCGTTTGAGGCTTTCTTT. Its protein product is CASSFEQGAFEAFF.

This chain joins TRBV4-2 and TRBJ2-7; 9 bases align to TRBD2. The CDR3 is made up of 16 amino acids. J gave up 4 bases and V 3 bases, and 10 bases lay outside the gene matches. Germline V CDR1 and CDR2: LGHNA, YNFKEQ. CDR3 loop: CASSQGTGGRAYEQYF. DNA of the CDR3: TGTGCCAGCAGCCAGGGCACGGGCGGGAGGGCATACGAGCAGTACTTC.

V and J are TRBV18 and TRBJ2-5; 7 positions agree with TRBD2. Trimming at V came to 3 bases and at J to 4 bases, leaving 8 bases not matched to a gene. Germline CDR1 and CDR2: KGHSH and LQKENI. The CDR3 is 15 residues long. CDR3 residues: CASSPIERGGETQYF. The DNA for the CDR3 is TGTGCCAGCTCACCGATCGAGCGGGGTGGAGAGACCCAGTACTTC.

The chain has TRBV29-1 and TRBJ2-7; 9 positions match TRBD1. V trimming: 4 bases; J trimming: 1 base; junction bases outside the gene matches: 5. Germline V gene data show CDR1 as SQVTM and CDR2 as ANQGSEA. The length of the CDR3 is 14 residues. In DNA, the CDR3 is TGCAGCGTTGTCGCCGACAGGGGGTCCTACGAGCAGTACTTC. As protein: CSVVADRGSYEQYF.

This chain joins TRBV15 and TRBJ2-3, with 8 bases fitting TRBD2. The germline V gene has CDR1 LNHNV and CDR2 YYDKDF (reference sequence). The V gene end was trimmed by 4 bases and the J gene end by 2 bases; junction bases not matched to a gene: 8. The CDR3 has 16 amino acids. The CDR3: CATSTTGTRITDTQYF. As DNA, the CDR3 is TGTGCCACCAGCACTACCGGGACTAGGATCACAGATACGCAGTATTTT. The variable domain in full, completed from reference TRBV15 and TRBJ2-3, reads DAMVIQNPRYQVTQFGKPVTLSCSQTLNHNVMYWYQQKSSQAPKLLFHYYDKDFNNEADTPDNFQSRRPNTSFCFLDIRSPGLGDTAMYLCATSTTGTRITDTQYFGPGTRLTVL.

V and J are TRBV7-2 and TRBJ2-2; 8 nucleotides align to TRBD2. The CDR3 runs 14 residues. The V gene's germline CDR1 is SGHTA and CDR2 FQGNSA. V trimming: 10 bases; J trimming: 7 bases; junction bases outside the gene matches: 11. The DNA of the CDR3 is TGTGCCACCAGTAGCGGGGCCCCGGTCGGGGAGCTGTTTTTT. This codes for CATSSGAPVGELFF.

The chain is built from TRBV9 and TRBJ2-3, with 8 bases matching TRBD2. V lost 0 bases to trimming and J lost 1 base; unmatched junction nucleotides: 10. The CDR3 consists of 18 residues. Germline V gene data show CDR1 as SGDLS and CDR2 as YYNGEE. The CDR3 DNA sequence: TGTGCCAGCAGCGTAGATCCGGCGGGGGGAACTGGCACAGATACGCAGTATTTT. This gives the protein CASSVDPAGGTGTDTQYF.

This clone was seen a few times. This chain joins TRBV2 and TRBJ2-7; 11 bases line up with TRBD1. Germline-derived CDR1 and CDR2 are SNHLY and FYNNEI. The CDR3 length is 16 residues. Trimming cost V 5 bases and J 7 bases; bases outside gene matches: 13. CDR3 in amino acids: CASSLTGQGDVGEQYF. In DNA, the CDR3 is TGTGCCAGCAGTCTTACGGGACAGGGGGATGTGGGTGAGCAGTACTTC.

There are a few counts of this clone. The V call is TRBV7-6, the J call TRBJ2-7; 11 bases align to TRBD2. The length of the CDR3 is 14 residues. V lost 1 base to trimming and J lost 7 bases; unmatched junction nucleotides: 3. Germline lookup yields CDR1 SGHVS and CDR2 FNYEAQ. The CDR3 DNA is TGTGCCAGCAGCTTAGTAGCGGGGGGGCCGGAGCAGTACTTC. It codes for CASSLVAGGPEQYF.

The V call is TRBV18, the J call TRBJ1-1; a possible D gene is TRBD1 (5 bases). The ends were cut back, 2 bases at V and 4 bases at J, with 17 bases in the middle. There are 16 residues in the CDR3. Germline values: CDR1 KGHSH, CDR2 LQKENI. This CDR3 reads CASSPSGGLRGTEAFF. The DNA for the CDR3 is TGTGCCAGCTCACCATCGGGGGGTTTGCGGGGCACTGAAGCTTTCTTT.

V and J are TRBV7-9 and TRBJ1-3; 9 bases are a match to TRBD1. The CDR3 covers 14 residues. V was pared by 9 bases and J by 4 bases, with 7 bases of the junction left unmatched. CDR1 is SEHNR and CDR2 is FQNEAQ in the germline V gene (reference sequence). The CDR3 region is CASGGTGTGNTIYF. Here the CDR3 DNA reads TGTGCCAGTGGCGGGACAGGGACAGGAAACACCATATATTTT. Full variable domain (missing parts from reference TRBV7-9 and TRBJ1-3): DTGVSQNPRHKITKRGQNVTFRCDPISEHNRLYWYRQTLGQGPEFLTYFQNEAQLEKSRLLSDRFSAERPKGSFSTLEIQRTEQGDSAMYLCASGGTGTGNTIYFGEGSWLTVV.

This clone was counted between two and nine times. The rearrangement links TRBV19 to TRBJ2-5, with 10 positions matching TRBD1. The CDR3 contains 15 residues. With 6 bases clipped from V and 5 bases from J, the junction kept 9 bases outside the gene matches. CDR1 and CDR2 (germline): LNHDA, SQIVND (reference sequence). The CDR3 spells CASRSGTGAPETQYF. The DNA of the CDR3 is TGTGCCAGTAGAAGCGGGACAGGGGCTCCGGAGACCCAGTACTTC.

V gene TRBV6-1 combines with J gene TRBJ2-3, with 12 bases identical to TRBD2. The trim removed 0 bases at V and 5 bases at J, leaving 3 bases unmatched. Germline V CDR1 and CDR2: MNHNS, SASEGT. This CDR3 contains 16 residues. The CDR3 sequence is CASSEAASGGVDTQYF. Written as DNA, the CDR3 is TGTGCCAGCAGTGAAGCGGCTAGCGGGGGGGTAGATACGCAGTATTTT.

As to this clone: The limits of the CDR3 on the DNA are not certain, so only TCRdb's listed CDR3 is given. This chain joins TRBV7-5 and TRBJ2-4; TRBD1 is the table's D call and was not checked against the DNA. TRBV7-5 is flagged as a pseudogene. The CDR3 length equals 17 residues, ends included. The CDR3 is CARSLVGQGIAKNIQYF.

The CDR3 region is CASSLAGRNQETQYF. As DNA, the CDR3 is TGCGCCAGCAGCTTGGCAGGCCGGAACCAAGAGACCCAGTACTTC. The V call is TRBV5-1, the J call TRBJ2-5, with no clear D. Trimming left V 0 bases short and J 0 bases short, with 9 bases between. This CDR3 contains 15 residues. Per germline, CDR1 SGHRS and CDR2 YFSETQ.

V and J are TRBV9 and TRBJ2-1, with 11 bases matching TRBD2. The CDR3 runs to 15 residues. V shed 0 bases and J 9 bases; nucleotides not matched to a gene: 5. The germline CDR1 and CDR2 sequences are SGDLS and YYNGEE. In DNA form, the CDR3 reads TGTGCCAGCAGCGTAGATCTAGCGGGAGGAGGTGAGCAGTTCTTC. This gives the protein CASSVDLAGGGEQFF.

V usage is TRBV6-6 and J usage is TRBJ1-1; 10 nucleotides agree with TRBD1. The length of the CDR3 is 15 residues. Germline-derived CDR1 and CDR2 are MNHNY and SVGAGI (reference sequence). V shed 1 base, J shed 2 bases, and the junction held 1 base outside the gene matches. The CDR3 DNA follows: TGTGCCAGCAGTTACTGGGACAGGGGAAACACTGAAGCTTTCTTT. Amino acid sequence: CASSYWDRGNTEAFF.

The rearrangement uses TRBV11-2 and TRBJ2-5; D is possibly TRBD1 (5 bases). This CDR3 has 17 amino acids. The germline V gene has CDR1 SGHAT and CDR2 FQNNGV. V was trimmed by 3 bases and J by 4 bases, leaving 21 bases between them. The CDR3 spells CASSLTRVTVGRETQYF. The DNA for the CDR3 is TGTGCCAGCAGCTTGACTCGGGTGACAGTTGGACGAGAGACCCAGTACTTC.

The count of this clone is one. The chain couples TRBV10-1 to TRBJ2-1; D is uncertain. In germline, CDR1 is WNHNN, CDR2 SYGVQD (reference sequence). Deletions cut 3 bases from V and 4 bases from J, with 13 bases between. The CDR3 loop spans 15 amino acids. CDR3 region: CASSDYRIKYNEQFF. CDR3 nucleotides: TGCGCCAGCAGTGACTACAGAATAAAATACAATGAGCAGTTCTTC.

The chain uses TRBV2 and TRBJ1-5; possibly TRBD1 for D (5 bases). The germline V gene has CDR1 SNHLY and CDR2 FYNNEI. Trimming removed 6 bases at V and 8 bases at J, with 14 bases between. The CDR3 spans 13 residues. The CDR3 protein is CASRGAEVEPQHF. The CDR3 DNA reads as TGTGCCAGCAGAGGGGCAGAGGTAGAGCCCCAGCATTTT.

This clone was seen just once. The V gene is TRBV2, the J gene TRBJ1-5; TRBD1 might be the D (6 bases). The germline V gene has CDR1 SNHLY and CDR2 FYNNEI. With 0 bases removed from V and 3 bases from J, the gap between germline ends came to 15 bases. The CDR3 runs to 17 residues. CDR3 protein: CASSEALGQRVNQPQHF. CDR3 DNA sequence: TGTGCCAGCAGTGAAGCGCTAGGACAGAGGGTCAATCAGCCCCAGCATTTT.

The gene calls are TRBV7-6 and TRBJ2-1, with TRBD1 as a possible D gene (6 bases). This CDR3 has 13 amino acids. Looked up from germline, CDR1 is SGHVS and CDR2 is FNYEAQ. The ends were cut back, 5 bases at V and 9 bases at J, with 14 bases in the middle. CDR3 nucleotide sequence: TGTGCCAGCAGCCGGGACATTGAGGGTGAGCAGTTCTTC. This sequence encodes CASSRDIEGEQFF.

V is TRBV27 and J is TRBJ1-3; D uncertain. With 4 bases removed from V and 2 bases from J, the gap between germline ends came to 12 bases. This CDR3 has 15 amino acids. Germline V CDR1 and CDR2: MNHEY, SMNVEV (reference sequence). The CDR3 protein is CASSYSGSPGNTIYF. The CDR3 nucleotides are TGTGCCAGCAGTTATTCAGGCAGCCCTGGAAACACCATATATTTT.